This record looks at one TCR beta chain sequence and its context. A single count supports this clone. It lacks a known antigen. Qualities for individual bases were not recorded, and no much larger clone is one base off. This sample stems from a study of Ad26.COV2.S vaccination and SARS-CoV-2 variants (dated by TCRdb to the early 2020s). Background for the entire study: Donors in the vaccine arm were drawn from COV1001, a phase I-IIa trial of Ad26.COV2.S in healthy adults that was multicentre, randomized, double-blind and placebo-controlled. Dosing of Ad26.COV2.S was intramuscular, at either 5x10^10 or 1x10^11 viral particles, delivered as one shot or as two shots spaced 56 days apart. TCRbeta repertoire sequencing served as the tool for gauging how specific and how broad the SARS-CoV-2-reactive T cell receptors were following Ad26.COV2.S vaccination. The TCR-sequenced set comprised around 30 samples: approximately 20 Ad26.COV2.S vaccine recipients, 5 placebo recipients and 8 SARS-CoV-2 convalescent individuals. Participants in the trial were split at random into five groups of five each, receiving low-dose or high-dose Ad26.COV2.S once or twice, or else placebo on both occasions. Investigators remained blinded to trial group allocation during experiments and outcome assessment. The research as a whole found: The study was not powered for comparison of responses between vaccine doses or regimens. Spike-specific TCR breadth was higher in Ad26.COV2.S recipients than in placebo recipients (P = 0.0014). Vaccine and placebo recipients had comparable non-spike TCR breadth, which fits with the vaccine containing only spike. Substantial breadth of spike-specific CD8+ and CD4+ T cell responses was reported after vaccination. The authors noted that the TCR breadth and depth analyses may have underestimated total T cell responses.

Including the terminal cysteine and phenylalanine, the CDR3 comprises 14 residues. Only the CDR3 region is kept as DNA, spanning 42 bases read in frame from base 1. Here V drops 1 base and J drops 6 bases, and the junction holds 3 bases not matched to any gene. CDR1 and CDR2, looked up from the germline V gene, are SGHTA and FQGNSA. Explained via the paper, the treatment or condition label denotes: about 20 received Ad26.COV2.S at low or high dose, single or two shots; five or six received placebo; per-sample allocation not given. Repertoires of vaccine and placebo recipients were sequenced from samples taken on day 63 after the first injection. Cohort 1b enrolled about two dozen adults aged 18-55 years at a single site in Boston, USA, between 29 July and 7 August 2020. Ad26.COV2.S was a replication-incompetent adenovirus type 26 vector expressing a prefusion-stabilized SARS-CoV-2 spike protein from the original Wuhan strain.

The immunoSEQ Assay was the method used to sequence TCRbeta CDR3 regions. After extraction, genomic DNA underwent amplification by bias-controlled multiplex PCR, followed by high-throughput sequencing. The paper's processing steps were these. Collapsing and filtering of sequences were performed to quantify the absolute abundance of each unique TCRbeta CDR3 region. Usable DNA was measured by amplifying reference genes present in all nucleated cells, and TCRbeta template counts were normalized to that usable DNA to estimate T cell fraction. Repertoire TCRs were annotated as SARS-CoV-2-specific by exact matching of V gene, CDR3 amino acid sequence and J gene to a known reactive TCR set. The reference SARS-CoV-2 TCR set came from MIRA and was filtered for enrichment in COVID-19-positive ImmuneCODE repertoires, removing public or cross-reactive TCRs. Using the MIRA antigens, annotated TCRs were further analysed by specific ORF or by position within an ORF. Depth was the summed frequency of annotated unique rearrangements, while breadth was defined as annotated unique rearrangements over total unique productive rearrangements. Group comparisons of TCR breadth used two-sided Wilcoxon rank-sum tests. Entries here come from immuneACCESS through TCRdb and include only in-frame sequences with V and J called. Some clones fail to appear in such tables; in the studies checked, an unresolved V gene covers under half of the shortfall, and the cause of the remainder is unknown. For V, J and clone size, that table is used; D and trimming come from the DNA. This sample has fewer than 900,000 clones in its table, and more than 80% of those were observed once. Approximately 1.5% of the sample goes to the ten largest clones.

Rearrangement joined TRBV7-2 to TRBJ1-5; TRBD1 lines up with 7 middle nucleotides. The clonotype was recovered from a person aged 18 to 59 who received the Ad26.COV2.S COVID-19 vaccine or a placebo. The sample here was peripheral blood, taken in a trial of Ad26.COV2.S vaccine versus placebo. CDR3 protein: CASSLGGGFQPQHF. The bases are TGTGCCAGCAGCTTAGGAGGGGGCTTTCAGCCCCAGCATTTT.